This T cell receptor beta chain originates from a study of shared clonotypes between healthy human individuals. Points from the study as a whole: Exclusively blood specimens were collected; tissue repertoires likely differ. Memory subsets generally showed smaller estimated richness than naive subsets did. Clonotypes which were not shared had lower generation probabilities than clonotypes that all four donors shared. Large sequencing depth failed to make sorted-subset sequencing complete, rarefaction showed.

Germline loops: CDR1 SNHLY, CDR2 FYNNEI. Trimming removed 5 bases at V and 3 bases at J, with 16 bases between. The CDR3 is 15 amino acids. For this clone: The antigen is unknown.

Assay: immunoSEQ multiplex PCR; the TCRdb copy retains only in-frame clones and omits some. The profile shows roughly 300,000 clones, more than 60% of them singletons. J is TRBJ1-1 and V is TRBV2; the D is unclear. The origin of this receptor is a young man in good health. Sequenced: memory CD4+ T cells sorted from blood. Noted subset: CD45RA-negative fraction. CDR3 sequence: CASSPHAVVDTEAFF. CDR3 in DNA: TGTGCCAGCAGTCCTCATGCAGTTGTAGACACTGAAGCTTTCTTT.